The rows below give T cell receptor beta chains drawn from one sample of a study of cytomegalovirus exposure and HLA in healthy donors. The assay was immunoSEQ multiplex PCR, and TCRdb's table has in-frame clones only and misses some. The sample table includes about 20,000 clones. What was sequenced was PBMCs. These receptors came from a man in his 60s in good health and CMV-seropositive. CDR3s include the opening cysteine and the closing phenylalanine or tryptophan. D genes are given only for firm matches.

j_call: TRBJ2-7; d_call: TRBD2; v_call: TRBV2; cdr3_aa: CASSEEKAGGDYEQYF; cdr3_nt: TGTGCCAGCAGTGAAGAGAAGGCGGGAGGTGACTACGAGCAGTACTTC
j_call: TRBJ2-7; d_call: TRBD2; v_call: TRBV7-9; cdr3_aa: CASRISGSHYEQYF; cdr3_nt: TGTGCCAGCAGAATTAGCGGGAGTCACTACGAGCAGTACTTC
j_call: TRBJ1-1; d_call: TRBD1; v_call: TRBV7-6; cdr3_aa: CASSPGTGKGNTEAFF; cdr3_nt: TGTGCCAGCAGCCCGGGGACAGGGAAGGGGAACACTGAAGCTTTCTTT
j_call: TRBJ1-5; d_call: NA; v_call: TRBV30; cdr3_aa: CAWSVNRVNQPQHF; cdr3_nt: TGTGCCTGGAGTGTAAACAGGGTTAATCAGCCCCAGCATTTT
j_call: TRBJ1-2; d_call: NA; v_call: TRBV18; cdr3_aa: CASSPLGQDANYGYTF; cdr3_nt: TGTGCCAGCTCACCACTGGGGCAGGACGCTAACTATGGCTACACCTTC
j_call: TRBJ2-5; d_call: NA; v_call: TRBV11-1; cdr3_aa: CASSQQAQETQYF; cdr3_nt: TGTGCCAGCAGCCAACAGGCCCAAGAGACCCAGTACTTC
j_call: TRBJ1-1; d_call: NA; v_call: TRBV5-4; cdr3_aa: CASSLAGDTRGAFF; cdr3_nt: TGTGCCAGCAGCTTGGCCGGGGACACCCGGGGAGCTTTCTTT
j_call: TRBJ1-2; d_call: TRBD1; v_call: TRBV6-5; cdr3_aa: CASSYSRTGGSYGYTF; cdr3_nt: TGTGCCAGCAGTTACTCGAGAACAGGGGGTTCCTATGGCTACACCTTC
j_call: TRBJ1-5; d_call: NA; v_call: TRBV19; cdr3_aa: CASSGGGYQPQHF; cdr3_nt: TGTGCCTCCTCGGGGGGAGGATATCAGCCCCAGCATTTT
j_call: TRBJ2-1; d_call: TRBD2; v_call: TRBV4-1; cdr3_aa: CASSSSGTSGRAKYNEQFF; cdr3_nt: TGCGCCAGCAGCTCCTCCGGGACTAGCGGGAGGGCGAAGTACAATGAGCAGTTCTTC
j_call: TRBJ1-4; d_call: NA; v_call: TRBV18; cdr3_aa: CASSPPIRGINEKLFF; cdr3_nt: TGTGCCAGCTCACCACCGATACGGGGGATTAATGAAAAACTGTTTTTT
j_call: TRBJ2-5; d_call: TRBD2; v_call: TRBV6-1; cdr3_aa: CASSQLAGGETQYF; cdr3_nt: TGTGCCAGCAGTCAACTAGCGGGAGGAGAGACCCAGTACTTC
j_call: TRBJ2-7; d_call: NA; v_call: TRBV18; cdr3_aa: CASSPPSGYEQYF; cdr3_nt: TGTGCCAGCTCACCACCTAGCGGATACGAGCAGTACTTC
j_call: TRBJ1-3; d_call: NA; v_call: TRBV6-6; cdr3_aa: CASRPGSSSGNTIYF; cdr3_nt: TGTGCCAGCCGACCGGGGTCGAGCTCTGGAAACACCATATATTTT
j_call: TRBJ2-1; d_call: NA; v_call: TRBV30; cdr3_aa: CAWRGGLRHNEQFF; cdr3_nt: TGTGCCTGGAGGGGTGGACTAAGACACAATGAGCAGTTCTTC
j_call: TRBJ1-1; d_call: NA; v_call: TRBV4-1; cdr3_aa: CASSQSGRGDTEAFF; cdr3_nt: TGCGCCAGCAGCCAATCAGGGCGGGGGGACACTGAAGCTTTCTTT
j_call: TRBJ1-2; d_call: NA; v_call: TRBV30; cdr3_aa: CAWSAYRRSGLNYGYTF; cdr3_nt: TGTGCCTGGAGTGCCTATCGTCGGTCAGGCCTTAACTATGGCTACACCTTC
j_call: TRBJ2-7; d_call: TRBD2; v_call: TRBV5-1; cdr3_aa: CASSFTSGSYEQYF; cdr3_nt: TGCGCCAGCAGCTTTACTAGCGGGAGCTACGAGCAGTACTTC
j_call: TRBJ2-7; d_call: TRBD2; v_call: TRBV6-6; cdr3_aa: CASSAGTSFYEQYF; cdr3_nt: TGTGCCAGCAGTGCCGGGACTAGCTTCTACGAGCAGTACTTC
j_call: TRBJ1-2; d_call: TRBD1; v_call: TRBV30; cdr3_aa: CAWSLTGGGDGYTF; cdr3_nt: TGTGCCTGGAGTCTGACAGGGGGTGGTGATGGCTACACCTTC
j_call: TRBJ2-1; d_call: TRBD1; v_call: TRBV6-6; cdr3_aa: CASSYGQGAGNEQFF; cdr3_nt: TGTGCCAGCAGTTACGGACAGGGGGCGGGCAATGAGCAGTTCTTC
j_call: TRBJ2-1; d_call: TRBD2; v_call: TRBV6-5; cdr3_aa: CASSYSGTSGANEQFF; cdr3_nt: TGTGCCAGCAGTTACTCCGGGACTAGCGGGGCGAATGAGCAGTTCTTC
j_call: TRBJ1-2; d_call: TRBD1; v_call: TRBV10-3; cdr3_aa: CAISGTGDGYTF; cdr3_nt: TGTGCCATCAGCGGGACAGGGGATGGCTACACCTTC
j_call: TRBJ2-7; d_call: NA; v_call: TRBV5-1; cdr3_aa: CASSLISLGYEQYF; cdr3_nt: TGCGCCAGCAGCTTGATTAGCTTGGGCTACGAGCAGTACTTC
j_call: TRBJ2-1; d_call: NA; v_call: TRBV28; cdr3_aa: CASEPNEGVYNEQFF; cdr3_nt: TGTGCCAGCGAACCTAACGAGGGGGTTTACAATGAGCAGTTCTTC
j_call: TRBJ2-1; d_call: TRBD2; v_call: TRBV29-1; cdr3_aa: CSVEAVREGEQFF; cdr3_nt: TGCAGCGTTGAAGCCGTCAGGGAGGGAGAGCAGTTCTTC
j_call: TRBJ2-1; d_call: NA; v_call: TRBV11-2; cdr3_aa: CASSSPPGDNEQFF; cdr3_nt: TGTGCCAGCAGCTCCCCCCCGGGTGACAATGAGCAGTTCTTC
j_call: TRBJ1-2; d_call: TRBD1; v_call: TRBV7-8; cdr3_aa: CASSPQGKGGYGYTF; cdr3_nt: TGTGCCAGCAGCCCACAGGGGAAAGGCGGGTATGGCTACACCTTC
j_call: TRBJ2-1; d_call: NA; v_call: TRBV6-1; cdr3_aa: CASSETGFSYNEQFF; cdr3_nt: TGTGCCAGCAGTGAAACGGGTTTCTCCTACAATGAGCAGTTCTTC
j_call: TRBJ1-1; d_call: NA; v_call: TRBV5-1; cdr3_aa: CASSLYSGLGAEAFF; cdr3_nt: TGCGCCAGCAGCTTGTACTCGGGTTTGGGAGCTGAAGCTTTCTTT
j_call: TRBJ2-7; d_call: NA; v_call: TRBV28; cdr3_aa: CASSSNRAREQYF; cdr3_nt: TGTGCCAGCAGTTCAAACAGAGCCCGGGAGCAGTACTTC
j_call: TRBJ1-1; d_call: NA; v_call: TRBV18; cdr3_aa: CASSPTGKDTEAFF; cdr3_nt: TGTGCCAGCTCACCCACAGGCAAGGACACTGAAGCTTTCTTT
j_call: TRBJ2-2; d_call: TRBD2; v_call: TRBV25-1; cdr3_aa: CASSEKGLAGVRDGELFF; cdr3_nt: TGTGCCAGCAGTGAAAAGGGACTAGCGGGAGTCCGAGACGGGGAGCTGTTTTTT
j_call: TRBJ2-7; d_call: NA; v_call: TRBV19; cdr3_aa: CASSIEIQVSYEQYF; cdr3_nt: TGTGCCAGTAGTATAGAGATACAAGTCTCCTACGAGCAGTACTTC
j_call: TRBJ2-5; d_call: NA; v_call: TRBV7-2; cdr3_aa: CASSLDYTQETQYF; cdr3_nt: TGTGCCAGCAGCCTCGACTACACTCAAGAGACCCAGTACTTC
j_call: TRBJ2-3; d_call: NA; v_call: TRBV9; cdr3_aa: CASSPAASTDTQYF; cdr3_nt: TGTGCCAGCAGTCCAGCGGCTAGCACAGATACGCAGTATTTT
j_call: TRBJ1-3; d_call: NA; v_call: TRBV29-1; cdr3_aa: CSVDSRRNTIYF; cdr3_nt: TGCAGCGTTGACAGTCGTCGAAACACCATATATTTT
j_call: TRBJ2-7; d_call: NA; v_call: TRBV28; cdr3_aa: CASRGDAYEQYF; cdr3_nt: TGTGCCAGCCGCGGGGACGCCTACGAGCAGTACTTC
j_call: TRBJ1-5; d_call: TRBD1; v_call: TRBV2; cdr3_aa: CASSLQGSGQPQHF; cdr3_nt: TGTGCCAGCAGTCTACAGGGGAGTGGGCAGCCCCAGCATTTT